This T cell receptor (beta chain) appears in the sequencing data of a study of CD8 T cells in Susac syndrome. CDR1 and CDR2 (germline): LGHNA, YNFKEQ. V lost 6 bases, J lost 4 bases, and 12 bases lay in between. This CDR3 region has 13 residues. Random hexamers served to reverse transcribe roughly 0.5 to 1 ug RNA. TCRdb re-analysed the immunoSEQ multiplex PCR reads in MiXCR, keeping a single row per CDR3 protein. The table has 150,000 to 200,000 distinct CDR3 sequences, nearly 97% seen once. This clonotype was seen only a few times. This receptor was identified in a human donor with multiple sclerosis. This chain uses TRBV4-2 with TRBJ1-2; a possible D gene is TRBD1 (6 bases). Input material: CD4+ T cells from PBMCs. This chain's CDR3 is CASSSQGTYGYTF. For the CDR3, the DNA is TGTGCCAGCAGTTCACAGGGCACCTATGGCTACACCTTC.